The TCR beta chain under discussion was sequenced for a study of cytomegalovirus exposure and HLA in healthy donors. Study observations and caveats: Overall, some 160 TCR beta chains were annotated as cytomegalovirus-associated. It was found in a later analysis that first-cohort TCR clusters tended to co-occur in the 120 validation repertoires. TCR sequences were mostly rare, though some public TCRs occurred in many donors.

It was the approximately 130-subject validation cohort, separate from the approximately 620-subject first cohort, to which the donors belonged. Data came from immunoSEQ multiplex PCR; TCRdb stores just in-frame clones and leaves some out. Of about 170,000 clones in the sample, around nine tenths were seen once. Comments on this clone: The antigen is not known.

The TCR was taken from a woman in her twenties or thirties in good health and CMV-seronegative. The specimen was PBMCs.

The CDR3 DNA is TGTGCCAGCAGTGGGGTCGGTAGCGGGGTGTTCTCCTACGAGCAGTACTTC. Translation gives CASSGVGSGVFSYEQYF. The rearrangement joins TRBV2 to TRBJ2-7, with 8 nucleotides matching TRBD2. CDR1 is SNHLY and CDR2 is FYNNEI in the germline V gene. CDR3 length: 17 residues. J lost 0 bases, V lost 4 bases, and 11 bases had no gene match.